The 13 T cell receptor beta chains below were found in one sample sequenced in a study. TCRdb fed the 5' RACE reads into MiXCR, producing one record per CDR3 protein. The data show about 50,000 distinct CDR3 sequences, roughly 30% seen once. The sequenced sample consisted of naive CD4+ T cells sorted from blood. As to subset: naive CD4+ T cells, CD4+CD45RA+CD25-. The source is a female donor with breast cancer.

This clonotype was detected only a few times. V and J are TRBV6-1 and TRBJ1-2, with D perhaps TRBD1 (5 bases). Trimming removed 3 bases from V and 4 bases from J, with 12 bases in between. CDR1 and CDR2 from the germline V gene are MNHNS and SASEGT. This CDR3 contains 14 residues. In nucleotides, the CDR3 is TGTGCCAGCAGTGAGACAAACGGGGGCTATGGCTACACCTTC. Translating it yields CASSETNGGYGYTF.

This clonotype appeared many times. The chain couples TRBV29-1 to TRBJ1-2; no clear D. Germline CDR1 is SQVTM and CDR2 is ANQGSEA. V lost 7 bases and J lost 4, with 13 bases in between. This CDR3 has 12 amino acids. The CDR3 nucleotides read TGCAGCGCCGATTTGCAATCCTATGGCTACACCTTC. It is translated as CSADLQSYGYTF.

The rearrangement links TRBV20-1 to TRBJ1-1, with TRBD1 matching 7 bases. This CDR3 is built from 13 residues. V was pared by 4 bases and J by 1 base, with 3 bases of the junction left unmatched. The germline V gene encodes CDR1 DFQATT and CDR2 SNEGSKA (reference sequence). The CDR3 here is CSATGQRNTEAFF. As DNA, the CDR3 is TGCAGTGCTACGGGACAGAGGAACACTGAAGCTTTCTTT.

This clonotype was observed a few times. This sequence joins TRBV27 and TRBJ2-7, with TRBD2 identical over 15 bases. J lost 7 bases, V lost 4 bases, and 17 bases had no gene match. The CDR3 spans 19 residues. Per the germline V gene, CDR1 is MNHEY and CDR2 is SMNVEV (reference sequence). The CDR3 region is CASSSRTSGRVLLLGEQYF. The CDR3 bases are TGTGCCAGCAGTTCAAGGACTAGCGGGAGGGTGCTGCTACTGGGAGAGCAGTACTTC.

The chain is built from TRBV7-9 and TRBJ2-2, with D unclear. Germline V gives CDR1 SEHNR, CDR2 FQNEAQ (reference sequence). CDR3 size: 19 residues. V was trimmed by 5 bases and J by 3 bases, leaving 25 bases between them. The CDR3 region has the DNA TGTGCCAGCAGCCTTATCAACCCAAGGGTGCCCTCCTACACCGGGGAGCTGTTTTTT. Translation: CASSLINPRVPSYTGELFF.

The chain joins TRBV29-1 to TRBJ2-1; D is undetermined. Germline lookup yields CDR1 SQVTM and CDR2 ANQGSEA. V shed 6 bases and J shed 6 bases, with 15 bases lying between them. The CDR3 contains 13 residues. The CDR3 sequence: CSVLPFERNEQFF. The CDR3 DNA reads TGCAGCGTACTCCCCTTCGAGCGCAATGAGCAGTTCTTC.

This CDR3 reads CASSPRGGVYEQYF. The CDR3 DNA reads as TGCGCCAGCAGCCCCAGGGGAGGGGTCTACGAGCAGTACTTC. The J gene is TRBJ2-7, the V gene TRBV4-1; D perhaps matches TRBD2 (7 bases). Germline assignment: CDR1 MGHRA and CDR2 YSYEKL. V lost 4 bases and J lost 3, with 13 bases in between. This CDR3 contains 14 residues.

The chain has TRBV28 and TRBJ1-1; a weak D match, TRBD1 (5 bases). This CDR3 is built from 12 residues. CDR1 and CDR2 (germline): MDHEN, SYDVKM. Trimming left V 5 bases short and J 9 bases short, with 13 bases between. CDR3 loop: CASSQIGQKAFF. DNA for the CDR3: TGTGCCAGCAGTCAAATCGGACAAAAAGCTTTCTTT.

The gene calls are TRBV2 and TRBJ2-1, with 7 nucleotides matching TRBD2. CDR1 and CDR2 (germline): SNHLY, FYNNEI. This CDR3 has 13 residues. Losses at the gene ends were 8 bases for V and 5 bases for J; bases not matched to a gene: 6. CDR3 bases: TGTGCCAGCCAAGGACTAGATCACAATGAGCAGTTCTTC. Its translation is CASQGLDHNEQFF.

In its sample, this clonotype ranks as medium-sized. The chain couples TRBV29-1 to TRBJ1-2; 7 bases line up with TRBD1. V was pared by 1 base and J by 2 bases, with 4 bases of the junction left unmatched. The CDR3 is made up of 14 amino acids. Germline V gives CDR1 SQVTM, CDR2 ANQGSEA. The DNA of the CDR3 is TGCAGCGTTGAAGCGGGACAGCCCAACTATGGCTACACCTTC. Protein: CSVEAGQPNYGYTF.

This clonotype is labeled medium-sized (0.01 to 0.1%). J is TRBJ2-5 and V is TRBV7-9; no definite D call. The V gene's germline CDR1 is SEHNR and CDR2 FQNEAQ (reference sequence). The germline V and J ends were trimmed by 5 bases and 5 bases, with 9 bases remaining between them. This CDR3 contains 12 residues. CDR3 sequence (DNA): TGTGCCAGCAGCCAGGACGGGGAGACCCAGTACTTC. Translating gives CASSQDGETQYF.

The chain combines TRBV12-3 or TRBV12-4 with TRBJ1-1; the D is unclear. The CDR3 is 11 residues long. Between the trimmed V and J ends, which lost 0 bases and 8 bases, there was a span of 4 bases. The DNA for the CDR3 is TGTGCCAGCAGTTTAGCGGGGGAAGCTTTCTTT. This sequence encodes CASSLAGEAFF.

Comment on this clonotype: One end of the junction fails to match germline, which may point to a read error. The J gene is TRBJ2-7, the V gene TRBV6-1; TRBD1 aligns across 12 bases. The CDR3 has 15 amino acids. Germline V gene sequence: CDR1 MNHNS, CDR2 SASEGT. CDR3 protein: CASSEIGTGGYEQHF. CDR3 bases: TGTGCCAGCAGTGAAATTGGGACAGGGGGCTACGAGCAGCACTTC.